In this sample, the clone carrying this TCR beta chain turned up many times. Other DNA sequences from this sample encode an identical CDR3 as well. This specimen belongs to a study of blood T cell repertoires in COVID-19. About the study: The United States, Italy and Spain were the sources of the acute and convalescent COVID-19 samples.

CDR3 length: 14 amino acids. The V end was cut by 2 bases, the J end by 3 bases, with 11 bases between. CDR1 is SGHVS, CDR2 FQNEAQ, per germline. Assay: immunoSEQ multiplex PCR; the TCRdb copy retains only in-frame clones and omits some. The sample records a few hundred thousand clones, roughly 87% being singletons. The sequenced material came from PBMCs or T cells enriched from blood (not recorded which). The chain is built from TRBV7-8 and TRBJ2-7; possible D gene TRBD2, 5 bases. This receptor was taken from a woman aged 25 to 45 who had recovered from COVID-19. The CDR3 protein is CASSLSLAGYEQYF. The CDR3 DNA reads as TGTGCCAGCAGCTTATCTCTAGCCGGCTACGAGCAGTACTTC.